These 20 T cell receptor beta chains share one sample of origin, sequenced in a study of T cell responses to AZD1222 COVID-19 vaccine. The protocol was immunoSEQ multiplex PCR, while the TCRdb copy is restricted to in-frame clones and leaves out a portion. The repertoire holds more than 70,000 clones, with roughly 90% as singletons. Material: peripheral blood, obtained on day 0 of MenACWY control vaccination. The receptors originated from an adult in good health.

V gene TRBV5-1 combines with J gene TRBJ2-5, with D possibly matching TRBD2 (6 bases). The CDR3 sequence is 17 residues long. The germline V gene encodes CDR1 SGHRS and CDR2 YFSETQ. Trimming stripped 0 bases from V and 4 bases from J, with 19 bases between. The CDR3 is CASSLAPQGSGRETQYF. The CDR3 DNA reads TGCGCCAGCAGCTTGGCCCCCCAAGGTAGCGGTCGAGAGACCCAGTACTTC. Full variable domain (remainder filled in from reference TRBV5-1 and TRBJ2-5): KAGVTQTPRYLIKTRGQQVTLSCSPISGHRSVSWYQQTPGQGLQFLFEYFSETQRNKGNFPGRFSGRQFSNSRSEMNVSTLELGDSALYLCASSLAPQGSGRETQYFGPGTRLLVL.

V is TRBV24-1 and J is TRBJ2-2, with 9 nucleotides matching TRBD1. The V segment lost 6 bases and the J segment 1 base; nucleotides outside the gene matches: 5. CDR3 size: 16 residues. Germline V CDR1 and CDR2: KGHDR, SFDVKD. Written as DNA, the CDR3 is TGTGCCACCAGTCTACCGGGACAGGGGAACACCGGGGAGCTGTTTTTT. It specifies CATSLPGQGNTGELFF.

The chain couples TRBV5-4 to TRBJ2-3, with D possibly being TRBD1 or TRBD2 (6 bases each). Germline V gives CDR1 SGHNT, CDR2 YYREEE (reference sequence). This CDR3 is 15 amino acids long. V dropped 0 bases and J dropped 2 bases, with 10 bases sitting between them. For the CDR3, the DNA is TGTGCCAGCAGCTTGGGAGGGGGGTTCACAGATACGCAGTATTTT. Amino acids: CASSLGGGFTDTQYF.

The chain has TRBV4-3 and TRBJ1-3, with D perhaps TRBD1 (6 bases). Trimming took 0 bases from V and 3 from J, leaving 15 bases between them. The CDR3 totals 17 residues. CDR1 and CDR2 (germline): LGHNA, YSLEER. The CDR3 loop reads CASSQDPRGLDGNTIYF. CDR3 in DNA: TGCGCCAGCAGCCAAGATCCTCGGGGGCTGGATGGAAACACCATATATTTT.

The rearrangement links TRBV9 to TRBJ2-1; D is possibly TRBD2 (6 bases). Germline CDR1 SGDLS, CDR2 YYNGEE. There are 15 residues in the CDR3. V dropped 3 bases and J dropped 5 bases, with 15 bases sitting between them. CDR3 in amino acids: CASSAKPGLNNEQFF. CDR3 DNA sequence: TGTGCCAGCAGCGCAAAACCGGGACTGAACAATGAGCAGTTCTTC.

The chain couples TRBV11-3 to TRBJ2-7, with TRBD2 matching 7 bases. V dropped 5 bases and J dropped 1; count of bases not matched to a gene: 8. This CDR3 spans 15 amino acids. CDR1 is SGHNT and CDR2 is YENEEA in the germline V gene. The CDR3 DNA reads TGTGCCAGCAGCCCCAGAGGGGAGGGATCCTACGAGCAGTACTTC. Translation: CASSPRGEGSYEQYF.

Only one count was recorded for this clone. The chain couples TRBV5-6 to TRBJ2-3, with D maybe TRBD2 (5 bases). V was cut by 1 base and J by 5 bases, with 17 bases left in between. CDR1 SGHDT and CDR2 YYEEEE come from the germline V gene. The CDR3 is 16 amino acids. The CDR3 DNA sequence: TGTGCCAGCAGCTTGATTCACTCCGGCGGGTTAGATACGCAGTATTTT. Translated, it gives CASSLIHSGGLDTQYF.

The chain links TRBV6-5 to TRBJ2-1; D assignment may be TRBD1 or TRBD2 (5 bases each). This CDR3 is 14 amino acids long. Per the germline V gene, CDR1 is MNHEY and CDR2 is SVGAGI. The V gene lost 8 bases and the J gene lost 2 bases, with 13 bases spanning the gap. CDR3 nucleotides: TGTGCCAGCGCCCTCGGGGACCCCTACAATGAGCAGTTCTTC. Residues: CASALGDPYNEQFF.

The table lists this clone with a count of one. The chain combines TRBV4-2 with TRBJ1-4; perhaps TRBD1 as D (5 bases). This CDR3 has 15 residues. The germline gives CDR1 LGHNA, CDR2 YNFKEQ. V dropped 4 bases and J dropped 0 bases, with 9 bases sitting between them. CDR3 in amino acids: CASSPRGATNEKLFF. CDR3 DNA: TGTGCCAGCAGCCCACGGGGCGCAACTAATGAAAAACTGTTTTTT.

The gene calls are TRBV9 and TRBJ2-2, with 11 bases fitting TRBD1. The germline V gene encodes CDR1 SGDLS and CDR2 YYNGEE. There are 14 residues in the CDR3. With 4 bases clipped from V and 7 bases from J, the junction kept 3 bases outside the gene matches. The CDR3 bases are TGTGCCAGCAGCTTGGGACAGGGGGGCGGGGAGCTGTTTTTT. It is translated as CASSLGQGGGELFF.

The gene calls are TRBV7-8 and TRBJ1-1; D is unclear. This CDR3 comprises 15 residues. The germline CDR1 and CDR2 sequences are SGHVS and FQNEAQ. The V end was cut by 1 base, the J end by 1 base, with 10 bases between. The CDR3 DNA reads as TGTGCCAGCAGCTTAGAAGGCCGGAAGAACACTGAAGCTTTCTTT. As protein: CASSLEGRKNTEAFF.

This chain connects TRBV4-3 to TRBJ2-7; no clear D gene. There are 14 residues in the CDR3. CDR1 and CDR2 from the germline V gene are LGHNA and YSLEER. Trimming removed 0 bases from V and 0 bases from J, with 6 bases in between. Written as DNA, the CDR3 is TGCGCCAGCAGCCAAGATAGAGGCTCCTACGAGCAGTACTTC. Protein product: CASSQDRGSYEQYF.

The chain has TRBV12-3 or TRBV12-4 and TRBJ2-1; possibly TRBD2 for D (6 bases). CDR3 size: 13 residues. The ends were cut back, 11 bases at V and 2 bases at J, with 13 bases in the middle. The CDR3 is CAYGGKPYNEQFF. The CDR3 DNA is TGTGCCTACGGGGGTAAACCCTACAATGAGCAGTTCTTC.

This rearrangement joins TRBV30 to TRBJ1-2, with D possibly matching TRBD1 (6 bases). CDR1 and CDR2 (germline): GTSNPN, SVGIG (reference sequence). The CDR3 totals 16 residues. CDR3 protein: CALETTQGRSNYGYTF. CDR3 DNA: TGTGCGCTGGAAACGACCCAGGGGCGCTCAAACTATGGCTACACCTTC.

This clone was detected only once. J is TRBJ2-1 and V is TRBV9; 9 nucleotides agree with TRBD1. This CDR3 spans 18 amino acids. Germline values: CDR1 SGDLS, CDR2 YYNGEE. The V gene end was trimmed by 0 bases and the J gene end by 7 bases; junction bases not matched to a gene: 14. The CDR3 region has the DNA TGTGCCAGCAGCGTAGCGGGGGCTATAGGGACAGGGAATAATGAGCAGTTCTTC. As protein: CASSVAGAIGTGNNEQFF. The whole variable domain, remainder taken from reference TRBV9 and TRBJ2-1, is DSGVTQTPKHLITATGQRVTLRCSPRSGDLSVYWYQQSLDQGLQFLIQYYNGEERAKGNILERFSAQQFPDLHSELNLSSLELGDSALYFCASSVAGAIGTGNNEQFFGPGTRLTVL.

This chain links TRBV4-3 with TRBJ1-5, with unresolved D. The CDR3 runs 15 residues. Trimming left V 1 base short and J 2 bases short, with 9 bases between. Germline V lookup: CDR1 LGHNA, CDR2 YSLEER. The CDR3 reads CASSQVLDGNQPQHF. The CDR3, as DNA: TGCGCCAGCAGCCAAGTCCTGGACGGCAATCAGCCCCAGCATTTT.

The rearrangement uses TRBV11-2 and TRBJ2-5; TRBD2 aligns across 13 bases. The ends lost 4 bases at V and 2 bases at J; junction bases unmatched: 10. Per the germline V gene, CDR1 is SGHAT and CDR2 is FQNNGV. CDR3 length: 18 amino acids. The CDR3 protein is CASSSAPRTSGGQETQYF. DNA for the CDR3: TGTGCCAGCAGCTCGGCCCCCAGGACTAGCGGGGGTCAAGAGACCCAGTACTTC.

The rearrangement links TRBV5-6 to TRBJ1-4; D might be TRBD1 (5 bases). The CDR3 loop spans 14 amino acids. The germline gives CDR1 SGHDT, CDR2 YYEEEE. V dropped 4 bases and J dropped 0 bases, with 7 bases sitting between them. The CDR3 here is CASSGGATNEKLFF. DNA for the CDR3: TGTGCCAGCAGCGGGGGTGCAACTAATGAAAAACTGTTTTTT. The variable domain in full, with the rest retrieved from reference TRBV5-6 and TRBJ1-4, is DAGVTQSPTHLIKTRGQQVTLRCSPKSGHDTVSWYQQALGQGPQFIFQYYEEEERQRGNFPDRFSGHQFPNYSSELNVNALLLGDSALYLCASSGGATNEKLFFGSGTQLSVL.

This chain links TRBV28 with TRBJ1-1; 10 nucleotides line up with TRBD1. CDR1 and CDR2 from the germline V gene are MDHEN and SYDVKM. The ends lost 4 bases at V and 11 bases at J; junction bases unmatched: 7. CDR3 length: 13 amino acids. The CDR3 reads CASSWRQGARAFF. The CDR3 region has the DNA TGTGCCAGCAGTTGGAGACAGGGGGCCCGGGCTTTCTTT.

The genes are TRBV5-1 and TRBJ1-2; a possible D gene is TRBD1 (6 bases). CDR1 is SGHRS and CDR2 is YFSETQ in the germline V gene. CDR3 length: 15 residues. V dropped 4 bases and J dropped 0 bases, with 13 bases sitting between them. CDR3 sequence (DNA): TGCGCCAGCAGCGTCCAGGAGGGGGCTAACTATGGCTACACCTTC. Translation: CASSVQEGANYGYTF.